The 27 T cell receptor beta chains below come from one sample, sequenced in a study of shared clonotypes between healthy human individuals. Method: immunoSEQ multiplex PCR; TCRdb's copy keeps in-frame clones and lacks some. Of 2.5 million or so clones detected, more than 90% appear once; the ten largest clones hold roughly 0.13%. Sequenced material: naive CD4+ T cells sorted from blood. Regarding subset: CD45RA+ positively selected. The receptors originated from a man younger than 35 in good health.

V and J are TRBV6-1 and TRBJ1-3; D gene unclear. This CDR3 comprises 13 residues. Germline V gene sequence: CDR1 MNHNS, CDR2 SASEGT. With 6 bases removed from V and 4 bases from J, the gap between germline ends came to 10 bases. CDR3 sequence (DNA): TGTGCCAGCAGCCAAACCCCGGGAAACACCATATATTTT. It yields the protein CASSQTPGNTIYF.

V and J are TRBV10-3 and TRBJ2-3, with 8 bases aligning to TRBD1. After removal of 4 bases from V and 4 bases from J, the junction contained 1 base not matched to a gene. Germline assignment: CDR1 ENHRY and CDR2 SYGVKD. The CDR3 has 13 residues. CDR3 coding DNA: TGTGCCATCAGTGCAGGGGGCGCAGATACGCAGTATTTT. Its translation: CAISAGGADTQYF.

This clone was counted a single time. The chain has TRBV7-6 and TRBJ1-1; no clear D gene. Trimming removed 6 bases from V and 5 bases from J, with 16 bases in between. Germline assignment: CDR1 SGHVS and CDR2 FNYEAQ. The CDR3 contains 14 residues. The CDR3 sequence is CASSPVLLGTEAFF. The CDR3 region has the DNA TGTGCCAGCAGTCCTGTCCTGTTGGGGACTGAAGCTTTCTTT.

The genes are TRBV18 and TRBJ2-5; tentatively, D is TRBD2 (6 bases). V shed 2 bases and J shed 2 bases, with 15 bases lying between them. The CDR3 has 16 residues. Germline loops: CDR1 KGHSH, CDR2 LQKENI. The CDR3 is CASSPSVTGGQETQYF. CDR3 in DNA: TGTGCCAGCTCACCATCTGTCACCGGGGGACAAGAGACCCAGTACTTC.

The V call is TRBV5-1, the J call TRBJ2-1, with 14 nucleotides matching TRBD2. Trimming cost V 0 bases and J 5 bases; bases outside gene matches: 1. CDR3 size: 16 residues. Germline V lookup: CDR1 SGHRS, CDR2 YFSETQ. DNA for the CDR3: TGCGCCAGCAGCTTGGTGACTAGCGGGAGGGACAATGAGCAGTTCTTC. Its translation: CASSLVTSGRDNEQFF.

This clone came up once. The J gene is TRBJ2-7, the V gene TRBV2; 12 bases map to TRBD2. CDR3 length: 14 amino acids. Germline CDR1 and CDR2: SNHLY and FYNNEI. Trimming at V came to 5 bases and at J to 6 bases, leaving 5 bases not matched to a gene. The CDR3 protein is CASSSTSGRGEQYF. CDR3 DNA: TGTGCCAGCAGTTCGACTAGCGGGAGAGGCGAGCAGTACTTC.

This sequence joins TRBV10-3 and TRBJ2-5; TRBD2 matches at 11 bases. CDR3 length equals 16 residues. Germline assignment: CDR1 ENHRY and CDR2 SYGVKD. Trimming at V came to 6 bases and at J to 2 bases, leaving 8 bases not matched to a gene. Written as DNA, the CDR3 is TGTGCCATCAGCCAGTTAGCGGGGGGGCATCAAGAGACCCAGTACTTC. This encodes CAISQLAGGHQETQYF.

The CDR3 is CAISTGVGSPLHF. The CDR3 region has the DNA TGTGCCATTTCGACGGGGGTGGGGTCACCCCTCCACTTT. This chain connects TRBV6-1 to TRBJ1-6, with D maybe TRBD1 (5 bases). Trimming removed 10 bases at V and 10 bases at J, with 17 bases between. This CDR3 spans 13 amino acids. The V gene's germline CDR1 is MNHNS and CDR2 SASEGT.

This rearrangement joins TRBV5-1 to TRBJ1-1, with D tentatively TRBD1 (5 bases). Trimming pared 3 bases from V and 6 bases from J, leaving 15 bases between. The CDR3 has 14 amino acids. Germline CDR1 SGHRS, CDR2 YFSETQ. CDR3 in DNA: TGCGCCAGCAGCTGGGGCAGGGAAGGGGCTGAAGCTTTCTTT. It codes for CASSWGREGAEAFF.

As for this clone: Other DNA sequences in the sample encode the same CDR3. The chain combines TRBV18 with TRBJ2-7, with D possibly being TRBD2 (6 bases). The germline V gene encodes CDR1 KGHSH and CDR2 LQKENI. Trimming took 1 base from V and 3 from J, leaving 10 bases between them. The CDR3 is 14 amino acids. CDR3 sequence reads: CASSPLPGGYEQYF. The CDR3 nucleotides read TGTGCCAGCTCACCACTGCCCGGGGGCTACGAGCAGTACTTC.

The chain joins TRBV6-5 to TRBJ2-3; D remains ambiguous. Trimming took 7 bases from V and 2 from J, leaving 13 bases between them. CDR1 is MNHEY and CDR2 is SVGAGI in the germline V gene. The CDR3 runs 14 residues. The CDR3 bases are TGTGCCAGCACCCCGTTAGGCCCCACAGATACGCAGTATTTT. Amino acids: CASTPLGPTDTQYF.

Regarding this clone: Other nucleotide sequences in the sample specify the same CDR3. This chain uses TRBV28 with TRBJ1-1; 8 positions match TRBD1. The germline gives CDR1 MDHEN, CDR2 SYDVKM. The CDR3 runs to 14 residues. V lost 4 bases, J lost 5 bases, and 6 bases stayed unmatched. In DNA form, the CDR3 reads TGTGCCAGCAGTTCTGGACAGGGATGGACTGAAGCTTTCTTT. Amino acid sequence: CASSSGQGWTEAFF.

This chain links TRBV10-3 with TRBJ2-3, with D tentatively TRBD1 (7 bases). This CDR3 has 17 residues. Germline values: CDR1 ENHRY, CDR2 SYGVKD. The V end lost 8 bases, the J end lost 0 bases, and 21 bases lay between the germline ends. The CDR3 here is CAIGGTATRQSTDTQYF. In DNA form, the CDR3 reads TGTGCCATCGGAGGGACAGCAACTAGACAAAGCACAGATACGCAGTATTTT.

The table lists this clone with a count of one. The chain combines TRBV2 with TRBJ1-4; perhaps TRBD1 as D (5 bases). V was pared by 6 bases and J by 4 bases, with 15 bases between. The CDR3 covers 15 residues. Germline CDR1 SNHLY, CDR2 FYNNEI. CDR3 nucleotide sequence: TGTGCCAGCAGGGGGGGGTACTCCATTAATGAAAAACTGTTTTTT. Its translation: CASRGGYSINEKLFF.

This chain uses TRBV6-6 with TRBJ2-7; D is unclear. Germline V gives CDR1 MNHNY, CDR2 SVGAGI (reference sequence). CDR3 size: 14 residues. Trimming left V 2 bases short and J 3 bases short, with 11 bases between. CDR3 sequence reads: CASSYRSEVYEQYF. The CDR3 region has the DNA TGTGCCAGCAGTTACCGCTCAGAAGTCTACGAGCAGTACTTC.

The chain carries TRBV19 and TRBJ2-7; D unresolved. Germline assignment: CDR1 LNHDA and CDR2 SQIVND (reference sequence). V lost 3 bases and J lost 0, with 12 bases in between. The CDR3 totals 15 residues. The chain's CDR3 is CASSMYPVNSYEQYF. CDR3 bases: TGTGCCAGTAGTATGTATCCAGTTAACTCCTACGAGCAGTACTTC.

This clone appeared once. Here the CDR3 DNA reads TGTGCCACCAGCAGTGGGGGGGGCACAGATACGCAGTATTTT. Translated: CATSSGGGTDTQYF. The rearrangement joins TRBV15 to TRBJ2-3, with 7 bases lining up with TRBD2. CDR1 and CDR2 (germline): LNHNV, YYDKDF (reference sequence). This CDR3 has 14 amino acids. V shed 3 bases, J shed 1 base, and the junction held 1 base outside the gene matches.

V and J are TRBV7-9 and TRBJ2-3; 9 bases match TRBD2. The CDR3 has 16 amino acids. V was clipped by 3 bases and J by 4 bases; unmatched bases: 8. Germline values: CDR1 SEHNR, CDR2 FQNEAQ (reference sequence). The CDR3 loop reads CASSLVSGSRADTQYF. The CDR3, as DNA: TGTGCCAGCAGCTTGGTTAGCGGGAGTCGAGCAGATACGCAGTATTTT.

This chain uses TRBV6-1 with TRBJ1-2; D is possibly TRBD1 (5 bases). This CDR3 comprises 13 residues. Germline loops: CDR1 MNHNS, CDR2 SASEGT. Trimming cost V 5 bases and J 4 bases, with 11 bases left between them. The CDR3 nucleotides are TGTGCCAGCAGTCCGACAGTTAGCTATGGCTACACCTTC. Translated: CASSPTVSYGYTF.

The chain joins TRBV18 to TRBJ2-2; TRBD1 matches at 7 bases. CDR1 and CDR2 from the germline V gene are KGHSH and LQKENI. Trimming removed 2 bases from V and 3 bases from J; junction bases left unmatched: 6. The CDR3 is 16 residues long. The CDR3 here is CASSPGSGQYTGELFF. The CDR3 DNA reads as TGTGCCAGCTCACCAGGATCGGGACAGTACACCGGGGAGCTGTTTTTT.

This clone appeared a few times. This chain links TRBV10-3 with TRBJ2-1, with a possible D match to TRBD2 (6 bases). The CDR3 runs 13 residues. CDR1 is ENHRY and CDR2 is SYGVKD in the germline V gene. Trimming cost V 11 bases and J 0 bases, with 11 bases left between them. The CDR3 region is CAVVADSYNEQFF. Written as DNA, the CDR3 is TGTGCCGTAGTAGCGGACTCCTACAATGAGCAGTTCTTC.

V gene TRBV6-1 combines with J gene TRBJ2-5, with TRBD2 matching over 12 bases. Germline CDR1 MNHNS, CDR2 SASEGT. This CDR3 region has 15 residues. V trimming: 6 bases; J trimming: 1 base; junction bases outside the gene matches: 3. For the CDR3, the DNA is TGTGCCAGCAGCCGGACTAGCGGGGTCCAAGAGACCCAGTACTTC. Translated, it gives CASSRTSGVQETQYF.

The genes are TRBV6-1 and TRBJ2-2, with D possibly TRBD1 on 5 matching bases. Germline values: CDR1 MNHNS, CDR2 SASEGT. Trimming stripped 8 bases from V and 1 base from J, with 8 bases between. CDR3 length: 13 amino acids. The CDR3 here is CASQGRNTGELFF. CDR3 DNA sequence: TGTGCCAGCCAGGGCAGGAACACCGGGGAGCTGTTTTTT.

This chain links TRBV27 with TRBJ1-3; D not resolved. There are 15 residues in the CDR3. V lost 8 bases and J 3 bases, leaving 17 bases between the germline ends. From germline, CDR1 is MNHEY and CDR2 SMNVEV (reference sequence). CDR3 loop: CASSLRAESGNTIYF. The CDR3 nucleotides read TGTGCCAGCTCCCTTAGGGCAGAGAGTGGAAACACCATATATTTT.

This clone has just one count. The chain uses TRBV5-1 and TRBJ2-7; no reliable D call. Trimming removed 5 bases from V and 5 bases from J, with 14 bases in between. In germline, CDR1 is SGHRS, CDR2 YFSETQ. The CDR3 extends over 13 amino acids. The CDR3 protein is CASRLSGYDEQYF. For the CDR3, the DNA is TGCGCCAGCAGACTATCCGGTTACGACGAGCAGTACTTC.

This clone was observed a single time. The V call is TRBV28, the J call TRBJ1-2, with 8 bases matching TRBD1. From germline, CDR1 is MDHEN and CDR2 SYDVKM. This CDR3 is built from 15 residues. The V and J ends lost 4 bases and 5 bases, in that order; junction bases with no gene match: 9. In DNA form, the CDR3 reads TGTGCCAGCAGTTCACCGGACAGGGTGTGGTATGGCTACACCTTC. It is translated as CASSSPDRVWYGYTF.

This chain links TRBV10-1 with TRBJ2-7; 7 bases are shared with TRBD1. The CDR3 covers 13 residues. The V gene's germline CDR1 is WNHNN and CDR2 SYGVQD (reference sequence). V trimming: 3 bases; J trimming: 5 bases; junction bases outside the gene matches: 4. CDR3 DNA sequence: TGCGCCAGCAGTGACCAAACAGGGGACGAGCAGTACTTC. Translating gives CASSDQTGDEQYF.